This TCR beta chain derives from a study of blood T cell repertoires in COVID-19. Study in general: Samples taken during acute and convalescent COVID-19 were collected in the United States, Italy and Spain. Sources were T cells, B-cell-depleted T cells, or PBMCs; the material itself was cDNA or gDNA.

Under the authors' procedure: Researchers report that nucleated cell counts were estimated from reference gene primer amplification. Here immunoSEQ multiplex PCR was the method, and the copy in TCRdb shows in-frame clones only, minus some. The V and J calls and the clone size are those of that table, but D and trimming were determined from the DNA. The repertoire holds 200,000 or so clones, with 80% to 90% as singletons. CDR3 size: 14 residues. The V segment lost 4 bases and the J segment 6 bases; nucleotides outside the gene matches: 2. Per germline, CDR1 LGHNA and CDR2 YSLEER. The chain joins TRBV4-3 to TRBJ1-4; 10 bases agree with TRBD1. Sequenced material: peripheral blood. The clonotype originates from a woman in her fifties or sixties with acute or convalescent COVID-19. DNA for the CDR3: TGCGCCAGCAGCCCAGGGACAGGGGATGAAAAACTGTTTTTT. Translating it yields CASSPGTGDEKLFF.